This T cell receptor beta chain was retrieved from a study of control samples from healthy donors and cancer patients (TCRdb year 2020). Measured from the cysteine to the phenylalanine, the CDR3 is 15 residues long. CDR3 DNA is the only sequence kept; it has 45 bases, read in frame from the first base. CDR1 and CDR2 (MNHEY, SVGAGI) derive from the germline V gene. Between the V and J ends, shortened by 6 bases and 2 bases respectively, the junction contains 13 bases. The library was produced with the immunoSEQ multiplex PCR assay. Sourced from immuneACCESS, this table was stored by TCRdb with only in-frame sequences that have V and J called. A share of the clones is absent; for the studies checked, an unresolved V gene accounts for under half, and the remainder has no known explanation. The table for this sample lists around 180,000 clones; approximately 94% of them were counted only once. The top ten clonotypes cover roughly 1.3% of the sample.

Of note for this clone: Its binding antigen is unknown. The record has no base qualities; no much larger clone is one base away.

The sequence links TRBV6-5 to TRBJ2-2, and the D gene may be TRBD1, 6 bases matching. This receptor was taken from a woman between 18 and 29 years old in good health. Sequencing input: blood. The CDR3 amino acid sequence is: CASRTGQSNTGELFF. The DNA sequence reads TGTGCCAGCAGGACCGGACAGAGTAACACCGGGGAGCTGTTTTTT.